Reported below is one TCR beta chain. The sample comes from a study of blood T cell repertoires in COVID-19. In the study overall: The United States, Italy and Spain were the sources of the acute and convalescent COVID-19 samples. T cells, B-cell-depleted T cells, or PBMCs supplied cDNA or gDNA.

This CDR3 spans 14 amino acids. With 6 bases clipped from V and 5 bases from J, the junction kept 6 bases outside the gene matches. Germline V lookup: CDR1 SQVTM, CDR2 ANQGSEA. Profiled with immunoSEQ multiplex PCR; TCRdb holds only in-frame clones, not every one. The sample includes more than 1,500 clones, about 88% seen only once; the top ten take roughly 15%. The sample taken for sequencing was peripheral blood. The chain uses TRBV29-1 and TRBJ2-3, with 12 bases identical to TRBD2. The origin of this receptor is a man aged 65 to 79 with active COVID-19. The CDR3 sequence is CSVEKTSGGDTQYF. CDR3 nucleotide sequence: TGCAGCGTAGAAAAGACTAGCGGGGGAGATACGCAGTATTTT.